The clone carrying this T cell receptor beta chain was observed a single time. The data were taken from a study of T cells in Graves' hyperthyroidism and ophthalmopathy. The hyperthyroidism was newly diagnosed and had lasted under 2 months; the patients were aged 18 to 65. The sample, blood from the first hyperthyroidism diagnosis, precedes any ophthalmopathy symptoms. It was RNA transcripts that yielded the amplified TCR beta CDR3 regions. The study used the HTBI primer set for a first-round RT-PCR of the TCR CDR3. MiXCR, run by TCRdb on the multiplex PCR reads, gives a single entry per CDR3 protein. The sample contains 270,000 or so distinct CDR3 sequences, less than 30% of which appear only once. This CDR3 spans 19 amino acids. J was trimmed by 2 bases and V by 2 bases; bases with no gene match: 16. The germline V gene encodes CDR1 MNHEY and CDR2 SVGEGT.

V and J are TRBV6-2 or TRBV6-3 and TRBJ1-2; 8 nucleotides agree with TRBD1. The source material was blood. This receptor was taken from a middle-aged man with Graves' hyperthyroidism that later progressed to Graves' ophthalmopathy. CDR3: CASSYAGQGGMRGNYGYTF. The CDR3, as DNA: TGTGCCAGCAGTTACGCCGGACAGGGAGGGATGAGGGGGAACTATGGCTACACCTTC.